The next 8 T cell receptor beta chains were all read from a single sample in a study of blood T cell repertoires in COVID-19. Only in-frame clones appear in the TCRdb table, and some are missing; sequencing was by immunoSEQ multiplex PCR. In the table there are nearly 65,000 clones, around 80% of which are singletons. Sequencing used peripheral blood. The receptor set was obtained from a human donor in a cohort sampled during active COVID-19.

This sequence joins TRBV6-2 or TRBV6-3 and TRBJ1-1; D is unresolved. Germline CDR1 MNHEY, CDR2 SVGEGT. V lost 5 bases, J lost 1 base, and 11 bases lay in between. The CDR3 runs to 14 residues. CDR3 coding DNA: TGTGCCAGCAGTAAAACACAAGAGAACACTGAAGCTTTCTTT. Translating gives CASSKTQENTEAFF.

The V and J genes are TRBV6-6 and TRBJ1-2, with TRBD1 as a possible D gene (5 bases). Per the germline V gene, CDR1 is MNHNY and CDR2 is SVGAGI (reference sequence). The V gene lost 8 bases and the J gene lost 5 bases, with 12 bases spanning the gap. This CDR3 contains 12 residues. Written as DNA, the CDR3 is TGTGCCAGCGTATTCGGGGGATATGGCTACACCTTC. Protein sequence: CASVFGGYGYTF.

V usage is TRBV11-3 and J usage is TRBJ2-7; D gene ambiguous. The CDR3 contains 14 residues. Looked up from germline, CDR1 is SGHNT and CDR2 is YENEEA. V was cut by 5 bases and J by 3 bases, with 14 bases left in between. CDR3 sequence reads: CASSPQTSDYEQYF. DNA of the CDR3: TGTGCCAGCAGCCCCCAGACGAGCGACTACGAGCAGTACTTC.

The gene calls are TRBV19 and TRBJ1-2; weak D call: TRBD1 (6 bases). Trimming removed 5 bases from V and 2 bases from J, with 15 bases in between. Germline CDR1 is LNHDA and CDR2 is SQIVND (reference sequence). The CDR3 contains 15 residues. The CDR3 sequence is CASSLPGVANYGYTF. The CDR3 nucleotides read TGTGCCAGTAGTCTGCCAGGGGTGGCGAACTATGGCTACACCTTC.

The chain employs TRBV4-3 and TRBJ2-7; 9 bases align to TRBD1. Germline CDR1 LGHNA, CDR2 YSLEER. The CDR3 runs to 14 residues. Germline trimming cut 4 bases from V and 2 bases from J; bases unmatched to any gene: 3. The CDR3 reads CASSLGTGPYEQYF. The CDR3 DNA is TGCGCCAGCAGCCTCGGGACAGGGCCCTACGAGCAGTACTTC.

The rearrangement links TRBV7-9 to TRBJ1-4; possibly TRBD1 for D (6 bases). The CDR3 is made up of 18 amino acids. Germline V CDR1 and CDR2: SEHNR, FQNEAQ (reference sequence). Trimming removed 5 bases from V and 8 bases from J, with 27 bases in between. The CDR3 nucleotides are TGTGCCAGCAGCCTCCTAGGAAACCGCAGGGGCACCGGGGAAAAACTGTTTTTT. Amino acids: CASSLLGNRRGTGEKLFF.

This chain uses TRBV9 with TRBJ2-7, with TRBD1 matching over 7 bases. With 4 bases clipped from V and 2 bases from J, the junction kept 3 bases outside the gene matches. The CDR3 loop spans 13 amino acids. Germline V gene lookup returns CDR1 SGDLS and CDR2 YYNGEE. CDR3 nucleotide sequence: TGTGCCAGCAGCCAGGGGGACACCTACGAGCAGTACTTC. As protein: CASSQGDTYEQYF.

This sequence joins TRBV13 and TRBJ2-2; 7 nucleotides agree with TRBD1. Germline trimming cut 0 bases from V and 7 bases from J; bases unmatched to any gene: 2. CDR3 length: 14 amino acids. Germline lookup yields CDR1 PRHDT and CDR2 FYEKMQ (reference sequence). CDR3 coding DNA: TGTGCCAGCAGCTTAGGGGGACAGATCGGGGAGCTGTTTTTT. It is translated as CASSLGGQIGELFF. Combining the CDR3 with reference TRBV13 and TRBJ2-2 gives the whole variable domain AAGVIQSPRHLIKEKRETATLKCYPIPRHDTVYWYQQGPGQDPQFLISFYEKMQSDKGSIPDRFSAQQFSDYHSELNMSSLELGDSALYFCASSLGGQIGELFFGEGSRLTVL.